This T cell receptor (beta chain) was obtained from a study of T cells in localized non-small cell lung cancer. To note about this clone: Antigen: not known.

Findings and caveats of the study: An association was observed between higher blood T cell density and longer overall survival.

This CDR3 is built from 16 residues. In germline, CDR1 is SGDLS, CDR2 YYNGEE. With V trimmed by 3 bases and J by 3 bases, 9 bases remained unmatched. This table comes from immunoSEQ multiplex PCR, and its TCRdb copy is limited to in-frame clones, with some not included. The sample has 100,000 to 150,000 clones, 89% seen once; the top ten hold around 1.7%. The sequencing used peripheral blood, collected before any cancer treatment. The source is a female donor over 55 with stage I lung adenocarcinoma. The rearrangement uses TRBV9 and TRBJ2-7, with 10 bases that match TRBD2. The CDR3 DNA follows: TGTGCCAGCAGCGGAGGGAGGGCTAGCGGGAGCTACGAGCAGTACTTC. It specifies CASSGGRASGSYEQYF.